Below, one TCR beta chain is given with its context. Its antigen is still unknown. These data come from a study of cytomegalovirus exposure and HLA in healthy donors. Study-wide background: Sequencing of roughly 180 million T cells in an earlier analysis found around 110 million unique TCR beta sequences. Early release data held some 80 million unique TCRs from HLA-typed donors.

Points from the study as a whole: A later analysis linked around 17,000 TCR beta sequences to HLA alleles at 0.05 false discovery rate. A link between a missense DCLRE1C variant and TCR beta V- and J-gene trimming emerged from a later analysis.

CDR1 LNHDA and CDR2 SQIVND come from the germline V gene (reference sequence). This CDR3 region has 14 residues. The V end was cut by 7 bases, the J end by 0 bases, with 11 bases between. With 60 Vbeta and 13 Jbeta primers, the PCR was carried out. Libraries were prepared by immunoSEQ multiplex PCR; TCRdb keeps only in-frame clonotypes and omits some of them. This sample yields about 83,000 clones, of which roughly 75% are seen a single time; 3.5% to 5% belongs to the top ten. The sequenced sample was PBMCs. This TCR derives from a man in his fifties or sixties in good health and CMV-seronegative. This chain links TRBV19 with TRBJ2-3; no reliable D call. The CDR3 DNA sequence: TGTGCCAGTACCGCCCCCGGGAGCACAGATACGCAGTATTTT. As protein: CASTAPGSTDTQYF.